This TCR beta chain was obtained from a study of T cell responses to AZD1222 COVID-19 vaccine. Study outcomes and limitations: Repertoires in all cases were sampled only once the peak T cell response had passed. Donors were chiefly white British, with a greater number of females, and clonal diversity was perhaps underestimated.

Comment on this clone: Its antigen remains unidentified.

Here immunoSEQ multiplex PCR was the method, and the copy in TCRdb shows in-frame clones only, minus some. The table shows more than 30,000 clones, with over 75% occurring only once. The ends lost 6 bases at V and 4 bases at J; junction bases unmatched: 5. Per germline, CDR1 SGHTA and CDR2 FQGNSA. CDR3 length equals 13 residues. This receptor was identified in an adult who received the AZD1222 COVID-19 vaccine. V and J are TRBV7-2 and TRBJ1-2, with 7 bases fitting TRBD1. Sequences were derived from peripheral blood, sampled 28 days after the second AZD1222 dose. The CDR3 loop is CASRGQASYGYTF. In DNA form, the CDR3 reads TGTGCCAGCAGAGGACAGGCATCCTATGGCTACACCTTC.